Listed here is a single TCR beta chain. These data are taken from a study of T cell changes during pregnancy in multiple sclerosis. Trimming pared 0 bases from V and 4 bases from J, leaving 10 bases between. Germline CDR1 reads LGHNA; CDR2 reads YNFKEQ. The CDR3 extends over 15 amino acids. Measured with immunoSEQ multiplex PCR; TCRdb has only the in-frame clones, and not every one. Found here are about 68,000 clones, 92% of them singletons; the top ten hold 1.1% to 1.5%. This sample comprised peripheral blood, obtained in the second trimester of pregnancy. The chain uses TRBV4-2 and TRBJ2-1; D is possibly TRBD2 (6 bases). The source of this sequence is a female donor in good health, enrolled as a control in a pregnancy study. The CDR3 nucleotides are TGTGCCAGCAGCCAAGATGGGCGGGATTACAATGAGCAGTTCTTC. Translation gives CASSQDGRDYNEQFF.